What follows are 24 T cell receptor beta chains derived from one specimen sequenced in a study of cytomegalovirus exposure and HLA in healthy donors (dated by TCRdb to about 2017). Library preparation employed the immunoSEQ multiplex PCR assay. For the multiplex PCR, a mixture combining 60 forward primers for TCR Vbeta segments and 13 reverse primers for TCR Jbeta segments was used. The clones in this table, taken by TCRdb from immuneACCESS, are in-frame only. Not every clone is retained; where verified, under half of the shortfall comes from an unresolved V gene, and the cause of the rest is unknown. This sample holds 150,000 to 200,000 clones; 81% were observed only once. In total, the top ten clones hold around 2.2% of the sample. The sequenced material came from PBMCs. The receptors stem from a woman aged 30 to 39 in good health and CMV-seronegative.

This chain joins TRBV5-8 and TRBJ2-1; 10 bases line up with TRBD1. The CDR3 sequence is 14 residues long. V shed 3 bases, J shed 8 bases, and the junction held 5 bases outside the gene matches. Per germline, CDR1 SGHTS and CDR2 YDEGEE. The CDR3 here is CASSSRQGAYEQFF. DNA of the CDR3: TGTGCCAGCAGCTCTCGACAGGGGGCCTATGAGCAGTTCTTC.

The V call is TRBV7-8, the J call TRBJ2-1, with a possible D match to TRBD1 (5 bases). This CDR3 is 14 amino acids long. V dropped 4 bases and J dropped 7 bases, with 14 bases sitting between them. Germline CDR1 and CDR2: SGHVS and FQNEAQ. CDR3 coding DNA: TGTGCCAGCAGCTCCCGTGGGGCGCGGAATGAGCAGTTCTTC. Protein sequence: CASSSRGARNEQFF.

The rearrangement uses TRBV5-6 and TRBJ2-3, with a weak D call TRBD1 (6 bases). Trimming removed 0 bases from V and 4 bases from J, with 12 bases in between. This CDR3 has 15 residues. Germline assignment: CDR1 SGHDT and CDR2 YYEEEE. CDR3 amino acids: CASSLVGGRADTQYF. The CDR3 DNA is TGTGCCAGCAGCTTGGTAGGGGGAAGGGCAGATACGCAGTATTTT. Full variable domain (outside the CDR3, taken from reference TRBV5-6 and TRBJ2-3): DAGVTQSPTHLIKTRGQQVTLRCSPKSGHDTVSWYQQALGQGPQFIFQYYEEEERQRGNFPDRFSGHQFPNYSSELNVNALLLGDSALYLCASSLVGGRADTQYFGPGTRLTVL.

J is TRBJ2-1 and V is TRBV7-9, with 10 bases lining up with TRBD2. V gave up 1 base and J gave up 6 bases; unmatched junction bases: 3. This CDR3 region has 15 residues. Germline V CDR1 and CDR2: SEHNR, FQNEAQ (reference sequence). The CDR3 sequence is CASSLVASGSNEQFF. CDR3 nucleotide sequence: TGTGCCAGCAGCTTAGTTGCTAGCGGGAGCAATGAGCAGTTCTTC.

The chain links TRBV13 to TRBJ2-7; D remains ambiguous. The germline gives CDR1 PRHDT, CDR2 FYEKMQ (reference sequence). Deletions cut 4 bases from V and 2 bases from J, with 3 bases between. The CDR3 consists of 11 residues. The CDR3 spells CASSSTYEQYF. CDR3 coding DNA: TGTGCCAGCAGCTCCACCTACGAGCAGTACTTC.

There are a few counts of this clone. The J gene is TRBJ1-3, the V gene TRBV2; D unresolved. The CDR3 spans 15 residues. Trimming pared 2 bases from V and 0 bases from J, leaving 8 bases between. CDR1 and CDR2 (germline): SNHLY, FYNNEI. For the CDR3, the DNA is TGTGCCAGCAGTGAAACCCAGATCTCTGGAAACACCATATATTTT. This sequence encodes CASSETQISGNTIYF.

The chain is built from TRBV7-2 and TRBJ1-2, with D possibly being TRBD1 (5 bases). Germline V lookup: CDR1 SGHTA, CDR2 FQGNSA. The CDR3 has 13 residues. Deletions cut 8 bases from V and 0 bases from J, with 10 bases between. CDR3 in DNA: TGTGCCAGCGCAGGGCAGGCTAACTATGGCTACACCTTC. Translation gives CASAGQANYGYTF.

This clone was seen a handful of times. This chain connects TRBV28 to TRBJ1-5; D perhaps matches TRBD1 (5 bases). The CDR3 has 15 residues. V was shortened by 7 bases and J by 7 bases, with 20 bases between the two germline ends. The germline gives CDR1 MDHEN, CDR2 SYDVKM. The CDR3 DNA follows: TGTGCCAGCAAGCGGGGGGAGGGTTGGGACCAGCCCCAGCATTTT. Translating gives CASKRGEGWDQPQHF.

The chain recombines TRBV7-9 with TRBJ2-7; D not resolved. The germline CDR1 and CDR2 sequences are SEHNR and FQNEAQ (reference sequence). Trimming pared 3 bases from V and 5 bases from J, leaving 11 bases between. This CDR3 is 13 amino acids long. CDR3 sequence: CASSFPGLDEQYF. The CDR3 nucleotides read TGTGCCAGCAGCTTCCCAGGTCTCGACGAGCAGTACTTC. Drawing the rest from reference TRBV7-9 and TRBJ2-7, the complete variable domain is DTGVSQNPRHKITKRGQNVTFRCDPISEHNRLYWYRQTLGQGPEFLTYFQNEAQLEKSRLLSDRFSAERPKGSFSTLEIQRTEQGDSAMYLCASSFPGLDEQYFGPGTRLTVT.

Note on this clone: Other nucleotide sequences from this sample produce the same CDR3. The CDR3 DNA reads TGCAGTGCGGGACAGGGCTATGAGCAGTTCTTC. It specifies CSAGQGYEQFF. This chain links TRBV20-1 with TRBJ2-1; TRBD1 matches at 9 bases. CDR3 length: 11 residues. The V and J ends lost 6 bases and 8 bases, in that order; junction bases with no gene match: 2. Germline lookup yields CDR1 DFQATT and CDR2 SNEGSKA (reference sequence).

This clone has only a few counts. CDR3 DNA sequence: TGTGCCAGCAATCTTAGAGTGAGCGAGCAGTACTTC. The encoded protein is CASNLRVSEQYF. This chain links TRBV28 with TRBJ2-7; D is uncertain. This CDR3 has 12 residues. V shed 7 bases and J shed 6 bases, with 13 bases lying between them. Germline-derived CDR1 and CDR2 are MDHEN and SYDVKM. Filled out from reference TRBV28 and TRBJ2-7, the complete variable domain reads DVKVTQSSRYLVKRTGEKVFLECVQDMDHENMFWYRQDPGLGLRLIYFSYDVKMKEKGDIPEGYSVSREKKERFSLILESASTNQTSMYLCASNLRVSEQYFGPGTRLTVT.

The V and J genes are TRBV7-9 and TRBJ2-7, with D possibly being TRBD1 (5 bases). This CDR3 region has 15 residues. V shed 3 bases and J shed 0 bases, with 12 bases lying between them. The germline V gene encodes CDR1 SEHNR and CDR2 FQNEAQ (reference sequence). CDR3 residues: CASSLERQSSYEQYF. CDR3 DNA: TGTGCCAGCAGCTTGGAAAGACAGAGCTCCTACGAGCAGTACTTC.

This rearrangement joins TRBV2 to TRBJ2-3; D may be TRBD2 (6 bases). V was trimmed by 6 bases and J by 4 bases, leaving 17 bases between them. This CDR3 spans 15 amino acids. Germline-derived CDR1 and CDR2 are SNHLY and FYNNEI. The chain's CDR3 is CASRPPSVGPDTQYF. The CDR3 bases are TGTGCCAGCAGGCCCCCTAGCGTGGGCCCAGATACGCAGTATTTT.

This chain connects TRBV7-2 to TRBJ1-1; D gene unclear. The CDR3 totals 14 residues. Trimming pared 0 bases from V and 2 bases from J, leaving 7 bases between. Germline V gives CDR1 SGHTA, CDR2 FQGNSA. CDR3: CASSLAQVNTEAFF. The CDR3 DNA sequence: TGTGCCAGCAGCTTAGCCCAGGTCAACACTGAAGCTTTCTTT.

This chain uses TRBV4-3 with TRBJ2-1, with TRBD2 matching over 9 bases. Germline loops: CDR1 LGHNA, CDR2 YSLEER. This CDR3 has 16 amino acids. Trimming removed 3 bases from V and 4 bases from J; junction bases left unmatched: 7. CDR3 coding DNA: TGCGCCAGCAGCCAGGGTCTAGCGGGGATGTACAATGAGCAGTTCTTC. Its protein product is CASSQGLAGMYNEQFF.

With respect to this clone: The CDR3 ends on some other residue instead of the conserved phenylalanine or tryptophan, so this is likely a read error. The rearrangement links TRBV28 to TRBJ1-2, with 9 bases identical to TRBD1. CDR3 length: 15 amino acids. Germline assignment: CDR1 MDHEN and CDR2 SYDVKM. Trimming took 5 bases from V and 3 from J; bases not matched to a gene: 7. As DNA, the CDR3 is TGTGCCAGCAGTACACAGGGGGCGGGAGACTATGGCTACACCTCC. This gives the protein CASSTQGAGDYGYTS.

This chain uses TRBV6-5 with TRBJ1-2, with 7 bases fitting TRBD1. This CDR3 region has 13 residues. V shed 6 bases and J 6 bases; nucleotides not matched to a gene: 7. CDR1 is MNHEY and CDR2 is SVGAGI in the germline V gene. The CDR3 loop is CASRTDRADGYTF. Written as DNA, the CDR3 is TGTGCCAGCAGGACCGACAGGGCGGATGGCTACACCTTC.

This clone has a handful of counts. V usage is TRBV7-2 and J usage is TRBJ2-2; 10 bases line up with TRBD2. Per the germline V gene, CDR1 is SGHTA and CDR2 is FQGNSA. The junction had 5 bases not matched to a gene; V was cut back by 3 bases and J by 7 bases. The CDR3 spans 15 residues. The CDR3 region has the DNA TGTGCCAGCAGCTTCCTAGCGGGGGCGGGCGGGGAGCTGTTTTTT. Protein: CASSFLAGAGGELFF. Full variable domain (remainder filled in from reference TRBV7-2 and TRBJ2-2): GAGVSQSPSNKVTEKGKDVELRCDPISGHTALYWYRQSLGQGLEFLIYFQGNSAPDKSGLPSDRFSAERTGGSVSTLTIQRTQQEDSAVYLCASSFLAGAGGELFFGEGSRLTVL.

The chain recombines TRBV28 with TRBJ2-2; D gene uncertain. From germline, CDR1 is MDHEN and CDR2 SYDVKM. V was cut by 2 bases and J by 5 bases, with 6 bases left in between. There are 13 residues in the CDR3. The CDR3 DNA sequence: TGTGCCAGCAGTTTACTAAAAACCGGGGAGCTGTTTTTT. Its translation is CASSLLKTGELFF.

A word on this clone: A read error may account for a junction end that differs from germline. The chain links TRBV7-9 to TRBJ2-1, with a tentative D call TRBD1 (5 bases). The CDR3 is 16 residues long. Per germline, CDR1 SEHNR and CDR2 FQNEAQ (reference sequence). CDR3 protein: CSSSSTTESSYNEQFF. CDR3 bases: TGTTCCAGCAGCTCCACGACAGAAAGCTCCTACAATGAGCAGTTCTTC.

The chain couples TRBV19 to TRBJ1-1; a weak D match, TRBD1 (5 bases). Trimming shortened V by 2 bases and J by 6 bases, and 13 bases separated the two germline ends. The CDR3 length is 14 residues. Germline CDR1 reads LNHDA; CDR2 reads SQIVND (reference sequence). The CDR3 region has the DNA TGTGCCAGTAGTATAAGGGGCGCAATCGCTGAAGCTTTCTTT. Amino acid sequence: CASSIRGAIAEAFF.

The sample holds a few counts of this clone. This chain uses TRBV6-4 with TRBJ2-2, with 9 nucleotides matching TRBD1. The V and J ends lost 6 bases and 6 bases, in that order; junction bases with no gene match: 11. CDR3 size: 16 residues. The V gene's germline CDR1 is MRHNA and CDR2 SNTAGT. CDR3 loop: CASSQLGQGLSGELFF. The CDR3 coding sequence is TGTGCCAGCAGCCAGTTGGGACAGGGACTTTCCGGGGAGCTGTTTTTT.

J is TRBJ1-1 and V is TRBV27; no firm D call. Trimming removed 6 bases from V and 1 base from J, with 9 bases in between. The CDR3 has 13 amino acids. Germline V gene lookup returns CDR1 MNHEY and CDR2 SMNVEV (reference sequence). CDR3 nucleotides: TGTGCCAGCAGACGGAGGCCGAACACTGAAGCTTTCTTT. Residues: CASRRRPNTEAFF.

The CDR3 here is CASSSPVGNYGYTF. The CDR3, as DNA: TGTGCCAGCAGCTCCCCGGTTGGTAACTATGGCTACACCTTC. The genes are TRBV9 and TRBJ1-2; D remains unclear. The CDR3 is made up of 14 amino acids. Germline CDR1 is SGDLS and CDR2 is YYNGEE. V was pared by 4 bases and J by 1 base, with 11 bases between.